This TCR beta chain was obtained from a study of T cells after yellow fever vaccination. The CDR3 extends over 16 amino acids. V lost 3 bases, J lost 4 bases, and 18 bases lay in between. Germline V gene sequence: CDR1 SQVTM, CDR2 ANQGSEA. In this sample, this clonotype turned up many times. It was through 5'RACE template switching that TCR cDNA was made, with a universal primer site and UMIs added. TCRdb re-called the 5' RACE reads through MiXCR, storing one row per CDR3 protein. In the table there are around 110,000 distinct CDR3 sequences, 8% to 9.5% of which are singletons. This clonotype originated in a man aged 30 to 45 who received the YFV17D yellow fever vaccine. The sample in question was CD8+ T cells sorted from PBMCs, obtained 45 days after the yellow fever booster vaccination. V usage is TRBV29-1 and J usage is TRBJ2-2, with a possible D match to TRBD1 (5 bases). CDR3 sequence: CSVEVWSRAGTGELFF. DNA of the CDR3: TGCAGCGTTGAGGTGTGGAGCAGGGCCGGCACCGGGGAGCTGTTTTTT.